The clone carrying this T cell receptor beta chain was counted once. The antigen is undetermined. The sample is drawn from a study of shared clonotypes between healthy human individuals. The donors were adults (healthy and HIV-negative) with no recent acute infections or vaccinations. Overall study results and limits: With a few donors compared, around 5% of naive CD4 clonotypes were shared. Naive subsets usually exceeded memory subsets in estimated richness.

There are 15 residues in the CDR3. The V gene's germline CDR1 is SNHLY and CDR2 FYNNEI. V dropped 4 bases and J dropped 7 bases, with 18 bases sitting between them. This table comes from immunoSEQ multiplex PCR, and its TCRdb copy is limited to in-frame clones, with some not included. The sample has 2,500,000 or so clones, approximately 94% seen once. The source of this sequence is a man aged 18 to 29 in good health. Some clones in this sample may be carry-over from other donors' samples. V is TRBV2 and J is TRBJ2-3; the D gene is possibly TRBD1 (6 bases). Sequencing was performed on naive CD4+ T cells from PBMCs. The subset is: CD45RA+ positively selected. The CDR3 DNA sequence: TGTGCCAGCAGTGCCGACTCCAGGGGACCTCATACGCAGTATTTT. Protein product: CASSADSRGPHTQYF. The full variable domain, with the rest looked up from reference TRBV2 and TRBJ2-3, is EPEVTQTPSHQVTQMGQEVILRCVPISNHLYFYWYRQILGQKVEFLVSFYNNEISEKSEIFDDQFSVERPDGSNFTLKIRSTKLEDSAMYFCASSADSRGPHTQYFGPGTRLTVL.